The rows below give T cell receptor beta chains drawn from one sample of a study of blood T cell repertoires in COVID-19. The table came from immunoSEQ multiplex PCR; TCRdb's copy has only in-frame clones and leaves some out. The table lists 200,000 to 250,000 clones, over 70% of them singletons, with 3% to 4% in the top ten. The sequenced sample was PBMCs or T cells enriched from blood (not recorded which). The receptor source for this set is a woman aged 25-40 years who had been exposed to COVID-19. The CDR3 runs from the conserved cysteine through the conserved F or W. Fields, in order: V gene, J gene, D gene, clone size, CDR3 DNA, CDR3 protein. The D gene is left open where the match is weak. Rows may omit the clone size; those that give it use once, few, many or a size class.

TRBV5-6,TRBJ2-1,-,once,TGTGCCAGCAGCTTGCAAAAGGGAGGATCCTACAATGAGCAGTTCTTC,CASSLQKGGSYNEQFF
TRBV9,TRBJ2-1,TRBD2,-,TGTGCCAGCAGCGTCGACTTTACTAGCGGGAGGTTCTTCAATGAGCAGTTCTTC,CASSVDFTSGRFFNEQFF
TRBV7-9,TRBJ1-2,-,once,TGTGCCAGCAGCTTATCGTTTTTCAACTATGGCTACACCTTC,CASSLSFFNYGYTF
TRBV2,TRBJ2-5,-,-,TGTGCCAGCACAAACAAAGAGACCCAGTACTTC,CASTNKETQYF
TRBV4-1,TRBJ2-3,TRBD1,-,TGCGCCAGCAGCCAAGTTGGGACAGGGGAGGCGGGCACAGATACGCAGTATTTT,CASSQVGTGEAGTDTQYF
TRBV28,TRBJ2-5,TRBD1,-,TGTGCCAGCAGTGCAGCCGGGACAGGGGGCCGGGAGACCCAGTACTTC,CASSAAGTGGRETQYF
TRBV15,TRBJ1-2,TRBD1,-,TGTGCCACCAGCAGAGTGCCTGGACAGGGGGACTATGGCTACACCTTC,CATSRVPGQGDYGYTF
TRBV5-1,TRBJ2-1,TRBD2,-,TGCGCCAGCAGCCCGACTAGCGGGAGATCAAATGAGCAGTTCTTC,CASSPTSGRSNEQFF
TRBV6-5,TRBJ1-2,-,-,TGTGCCAGCACAAGGGCGGGCGGATATGGCTACACCTTC,CASTRAGGYGYTF
TRBV10-3,TRBJ2-1,TRBD2,-,TGTGCCATCAGTGACGGGACTAGCGGGAGACGGTACAATGAGCAGTTCTTC,CAISDGTSGRRYNEQFF
TRBV6-5,TRBJ2-7,-,-,TGTGCCAGCAAGATCACAGGGACCGTCAACGAGCAGTACTTC,CASKITGTVNEQYF
TRBV7-8,TRBJ2-1,-,-,TGTGCCAGCAAGGGGGAGGGACTGACGCCCTACAATGAGCAGTTCTTC,CASKGEGLTPYNEQFF
TRBV18,TRBJ2-3,-,-,TGTGCCAGCTCACCACCAGCCGTTGTGGATACGCAGTATTTT,CASSPPAVVDTQYF
TRBV5-4,TRBJ2-7,-,once,TGTGCCAGCAGCTTCAGCCGGGGAGGAAGCTCCTACGAGCAGTACTTC,CASSFSRGGSSYEQYF
TRBV24-1,TRBJ1-2,-,few,TGTGCCACCAGTGACGCGGACTATTACGGCTACACCTTC,CATSDADYYGYTF
TRBV13,TRBJ1-1,TRBD1,-,TGTGCCAGCAGTTCCCGGGACAGGGGGCACATGAACACTGAAGCTTTCTTT,CASSSRDRGHMNTEAFF
TRBV15,TRBJ2-1,-,-,TGTGCCACCAGCGGCAGGGTAGGCAATGAGCAGTTCTTC,CATSGRVGNEQFF
TRBV19,TRBJ2-7,TRBD2,few,TGTGCCAGTAGAGCGGGACTAGTCTTTCCCTACGAGCAGTACTTC,CASRAGLVFPYEQYF
TRBV2,TRBJ1-2,-,-,TGTGCCAGCACTAGATCGGGGAGAGGCTACACCTTC,CASTRSGRGYTF
TRBV3-1/TRBV3-2,TRBJ2-1,TRBD2,-,TGTGCCAGCAGCCATGGGCAGGGTATGTGGGGTTTACTAGCGGGAGGTACCTACAATGAGCAGTTCTTC,CASSHGQGMWGLLAGGTYNEQFF
TRBV29-1,TRBJ2-1,-,few,TGCAGCGTCCGGAAGGGGGTCTACAATGAGCAGTTCTTC,CSVRKGVYNEQFF
TRBV24-1,TRBJ2-1,TRBD2,-,TGTGCCACCAGTGACCCGACTAGCGGGAATGGGAATGAGCAGTTCTTC,CATSDPTSGNGNEQFF
TRBV4-2,TRBJ2-1,TRBD2,-,TGTGCCAGCAGCCAAGAAAGCGGGAGCTCCTACAATGAGCAGTTCTTC,CASSQESGSSYNEQFF
TRBV6-5,TRBJ1-5,TRBD1,-,TGTGCCAGCAGGTCCCAGGGGGGCACAAATCAGCCCCAGCATTTT,CASRSQGGTNQPQHF
TRBV5-1,TRBJ1-2,TRBD1,-,TGCGCCAGCAGCTTGGGACAGGGGGCGCGGGGCTATGGCTACACCTTC,CASSLGQGARGYGYTF
TRBV11-2,TRBJ1-3,-,-,TGTGCCAGCAGCTTAGTCGGTGGAAACACCATATATTTT,CASSLVGGNTIYF
TRBV30,TRBJ1-1,-,-,TGTGCCTGGGATCCTACGGGAGACACTGAAGCTTTCTTT,CAWDPTGDTEAFF
TRBV5-1,TRBJ1-1,TRBD1,-,TGCGCCAGCAGCTTGGGCAGGGGGGAGAACACTGAAGCTTTCTTT,CASSLGRGENTEAFF
TRBV30,TRBJ1-3,-,few,TGTGCCTGGAGTGTACTCACAGGGTTTACCTCTGGAAACACCATATATTTT,CAWSVLTGFTSGNTIYF
TRBV28,TRBJ1-1,TRBD1,-,TGTGCCAGCAGTTTTAGGGGGCTGAACACTGAAGCTTTCTTT,CASSFRGLNTEAFF
TRBV19,TRBJ1-1,TRBD1,-,TGTGCCAGTAGTCTAAGACAGGGGAGCCCCTTGGGAGCTTTCTTT,CASSLRQGSPLGAFF
TRBV4-1,TRBJ1-6,TRBD1,once,TGCGCCAGCAGCCGACCGGGACAGGGGGCTTTTAATTCACCCCTCCACTTT,CASSRPGQGAFNSPLHF
TRBV28,TRBJ2-1,-,-,TGTGCCAGCAGAGCCATAGTCGAGCAGTTCTTC,CASRAIVEQFF
TRBV19,TRBJ1-1,TRBD1,once,TGTGCCAGTAGTCGAGACAGGGTCGCTTTCTTT,CASSRDRVAFF
TRBV5-3,TRBJ1-1,-,-,TGTGCCAGAAGCTTACGAGTGAACACTGAAGCTTTCTTT,CARSLRVNTEAFF
TRBV9,TRBJ2-5,TRBD2,-,TGTGCCAGCAGCGTAGGGACTAGCGGGAGTGGGGAGACCCAGTACTTC,CASSVGTSGSGETQYF
TRBV6-1,TRBJ2-7,-,-,TGTGCCAGCAGTGAAGGGACAGTCTCCTACGAGCAGTACTTC,CASSEGTVSYEQYF
TRBV10-2,TRBJ2-7,TRBD2,once,TGCGCCAGCGGACTAGGATACGAGCAGTACTTC,CASGLGYEQYF
TRBV14,TRBJ2-7,TRBD2,-,TGTGCCAGCAGCCAAGTTCGACTAGCGGCCCCCTACGAGCAGTACTTC,CASSQVRLAAPYEQYF